The 27 T cell receptor beta chains presented below share a single source sample, sequenced in a study of CD8+CD57+ T cells in acquired aplastic anemia. Genomic DNA constituted the template upon which TCR beta VDJ and CDR3 profiling was performed. TCRdb reprocessed the reads via MiXCR and lists one record per CDR3 protein. The table has 200,000 or so distinct CDR3 sequences, around 65% seen once. Sample: sorted CD4+, CD8+, or CD8+CD57+ T cells (not recorded which) from PBMCs. Source of these receptors: a human donor with severe aplastic anemia or a healthy control (not recorded which).

Concerning this clonotype itself: The junction shows a germline mismatch at one end, possibly a read error. The V and J genes are TRBV5-4 and TRBJ2-5; D perhaps matches TRBD1 (5 bases). The germline V gene has CDR1 SGHNT and CDR2 YYREEE (reference sequence). The CDR3 covers 14 residues. CDR3 DNA sequence: TGTGCCAGTAGCTTAGTGGTCAGGGCAGAGACCCAGTACTTC. It codes for CASSLVVRAETQYF. Filled out from reference TRBV5-4 and TRBJ2-5, the complete variable domain reads ETGVTQSPTHLIKTRGQQVTLRCSSQSGHNTVSWYQQALGQGPQFIFQYYREEENGRGNFPPRFSGLQFPNYSSELNVNALELDDSALYLCASSLVVRAETQYFGPGTRLLVL.

The chain uses TRBV7-9 and TRBJ2-7; TRBD2 aligns across 12 bases. The germline V gene has CDR1 SEHNR and CDR2 FQNEAQ (reference sequence). V lost 3 bases, J lost 1 base, and 4 bases stayed unmatched. The CDR3 runs to 16 residues. CDR3 nucleotides: TGTGCCAGCAGCTTCAGCGGACTAGCGGGATCCTACGAGCAGTACTTC. This translates into CASSFSGLAGSYEQYF. The full variable domain, completed using reference TRBV7-9 and TRBJ2-7, is DTGVSQNPRHKITKRGQNVTFRCDPISEHNRLYWYRQTLGQGPEFLTYFQNEAQLEKSRLLSDRFSAERPKGSFSTLEIQRTEQGDSAMYLCASSFSGLAGSYEQYFGPGTRLTVT.

This chain connects TRBV10-2 to TRBJ2-5; D possibly matches TRBD1 or TRBD2 (5 bases each). CDR1 is WSHSY, CDR2 SAAADI, per germline. The CDR3 loop spans 15 amino acids. V was clipped by 6 bases and J by 2 bases, with 16 bases between them. Here the CDR3 DNA reads TGCGCCAGCAGAGACAGCGGAGGATCTCAAGAGACCCAGTACTTC. Its protein product is CASRDSGGSQETQYF.

The rearrangement uses TRBV20-1 and TRBJ2-1; 7 positions agree with TRBD2. The CDR3 sequence is 14 residues long. Trimming at V came to 3 bases and at J to 2 bases, leaving 4 bases not matched to a gene. Germline V gene lookup returns CDR1 DFQATT and CDR2 SNEGSKA (reference sequence). CDR3 nucleotides: TGCAGTGCTAGCGCTAGCGGTCCCTACAATGAGCAGTTCTTC. The encoded protein is CSASASGPYNEQFF.

The J gene is TRBJ2-7, the V gene TRBV29-1; no firm D call. This CDR3 is built from 12 residues. Germline V gene sequence: CDR1 SQVTM, CDR2 ANQGSEA. The ends were cut back, 6 bases at V and 0 bases at J, with 9 bases in the middle. The DNA of the CDR3 is TGCAGCGTAAGGAGAAGCTCCTACGAGCAGTACTTC. Its protein is CSVRRSSYEQYF.

A few counts support this clonotype. The chain uses TRBV5-1 and TRBJ2-3; TRBD2 matches at 15 bases. After removal of 4 bases from V and 1 base from J, the junction contained 7 bases not matched to a gene. The CDR3 has 18 residues. CDR1 is SGHRS and CDR2 is YFSETQ in the germline V gene. In DNA, the CDR3 is TGCGCCAGCAGCAGGACTAGCGGGAGGGCCGTTGGCACAGATACGCAGTATTTT. As protein: CASSRTSGRAVGTDTQYF.

This clonotype has a handful of counts. V gene TRBV7-2 combines with J gene TRBJ2-7; D may be TRBD1 (6 bases). The CDR3 is 14 amino acids. V was cut by 5 bases and J by 3 bases, with 14 bases left in between. Germline loops: CDR1 SGHTA, CDR2 FQGNSA. The CDR3 is CASSVTGLGYEQYF. The CDR3 coding sequence is TGTGCCAGCAGCGTCACAGGGTTAGGCTACGAGCAGTACTTC.

The V and J genes are TRBV20-1 and TRBJ1-1; D perhaps matches TRBD1 (6 bases). Germline CDR1 is DFQATT and CDR2 is SNEGSKA (reference sequence). Trimming shortened V by 6 bases and J by 8 bases, and 16 bases separated the two germline ends. The CDR3 extends over 12 amino acids. The CDR3 loop reads CSADHRAAEAFF. CDR3 nucleotides: TGCAGTGCGGACCACAGGGCAGCGGAAGCTTTCTTT.

This clonotype was observed a handful of times. This rearrangement joins TRBV6-5 to TRBJ2-3; TRBD2 aligns across 7 bases. From germline, CDR1 is MNHEY and CDR2 SVGAGI. The CDR3 runs 14 residues. V was clipped by 5 bases and J by 0 bases; unmatched bases: 2. The DNA for the CDR3 is TGTGCCAGCAGTCAGCGGGATAGCACAGATACGCAGTATTTT. As protein: CASSQRDSTDTQYF.

V usage is TRBV2 and J usage is TRBJ2-1, with D possibly being TRBD1 or TRBD2 (5 bases each). This CDR3 contains 14 residues. Germline CDR1 SNHLY, CDR2 FYNNEI. The V and J ends lost 7 bases and 10 bases respectively, with 20 bases between them. The CDR3 reads CASTAGTLGGEQFF. The CDR3 coding sequence is TGTGCCAGCACCGCCGGGACCCTGGGCGGCGAGCAGTTCTTC.

This clonotype has just one count. The chain is built from TRBV14 and TRBJ1-6, with D maybe TRBD1 (6 bases). The V gene's germline CDR1 is SGHDN and CDR2 FVKESK. The CDR3 is 16 residues long. Trimming left V 0 bases short and J 3 bases short, with 9 bases between. The CDR3 protein is CASSQERGIYNSPLHF. The CDR3 nucleotides are TGTGCCAGCAGCCAAGAGAGGGGGATCTATAATTCACCCCTCCACTTT.

This clonotype was counted a few times. This chain joins TRBV6-9 and TRBJ1-6; D is undetermined. The CDR3 covers 11 residues. The V end lost 7 bases, the J end lost 7 bases, and 5 bases lay between the germline ends. CDR1 and CDR2 (germline): MNHGY, SVAAGI. The CDR3 DNA sequence: TGTGCCAGCACGGGGAATTCACCCCTCCACTTT. Translated: CASTGNSPLHF.

CDR3: CASSGGDNNQPQHF. The CDR3 DNA reads as TGTGCCAGCAGCGGGGGGGACAACAATCAGCCCCAGCATTTT. The chain has TRBV2 and TRBJ1-5, with TRBD1 as a possible D gene (6 bases). V lost 6 bases, J lost 3 bases, and 12 bases lay in between. CDR3 length: 14 residues. Looked up from germline, CDR1 is SNHLY and CDR2 is FYNNEI. Full variable domain (remainder filled in from reference TRBV2 and TRBJ1-5): EPEVTQTPSHQVTQMGQEVILRCVPISNHLYFYWYRQILGQKVEFLVSFYNNEISEKSEIFDDQFSVERPDGSNFTLKIRSTKLEDSAMYFCASSGGDNNQPQHFGDGTRLSIL.

This clonotype was seen more than once but under ten times. The chain employs TRBV15 and TRBJ1-5, with D tentatively TRBD1 (6 bases). Germline CDR1 LNHNV, CDR2 YYDKDF (reference sequence). The CDR3 contains 14 residues. V dropped 3 bases and J dropped 2 bases, with 8 bases sitting between them. The CDR3 nucleotides read TGTGCCACCAGCAGGGACAGCCGCAATCAGCCCCAGCATTTT. This codes for CATSRDSRNQPQHF.

V usage is TRBV28 and J usage is TRBJ2-7; TRBD2 matches at 10 bases. The trim removed 8 bases at V and 6 bases at J, leaving 4 bases unmatched. The CDR3 spans 12 residues. Per germline, CDR1 MDHEN and CDR2 SYDVKM. In DNA, the CDR3 is TGTGCCAGCGCCGGACTAGCGGTCGAGCAGTACTTC. As protein: CASAGLAVEQYF.

The V and J genes are TRBV15 and TRBJ2-3; D is unresolved. Germline-derived CDR1 and CDR2 are LNHNV and YYDKDF (reference sequence). V was shortened by 5 bases and J by 2 bases, with 20 bases between the two germline ends. This CDR3 is built from 17 residues. CDR3 protein: CATSGYGRDLVTDTQYF. CDR3 coding DNA: TGTGCCACCAGCGGTTACGGAAGGGATTTGGTCACAGATACGCAGTATTTT. The full variable domain, completed using reference TRBV15 and TRBJ2-3, is DAMVIQNPRYQVTQFGKPVTLSCSQTLNHNVMYWYQQKSSQAPKLLFHYYDKDFNNEADTPDNFQSRRPNTSFCFLDIRSPGLGDTAMYLCATSGYGRDLVTDTQYFGPGTRLTVL.

The sample holds many counts of this clonotype. The chain has TRBV5-6 and TRBJ1-4, with D hard to call. V lost 7 bases and J lost 6, with 13 bases in between. This CDR3 region has 13 residues. In germline, CDR1 is SGHDT, CDR2 YYEEEE. CDR3 region: CASGLWRDEKLFF. CDR3 bases: TGTGCCAGCGGCCTATGGAGGGATGAAAAACTGTTTTTT. Supplemented by reference TRBV5-6 and TRBJ1-4, the full variable domain reads DAGVTQSPTHLIKTRGQQVTLRCSPKSGHDTVSWYQQALGQGPQFIFQYYEEEERQRGNFPDRFSGHQFPNYSSELNVNALLLGDSALYLCASGLWRDEKLFFGSGTQLSVL.

This clonotype was counted only a few times. The chain has TRBV7-2 and TRBJ2-3, with D tentatively TRBD1 (6 bases). V lost 3 bases and J lost 4, with 8 bases in between. CDR3 length: 13 residues. Germline loops: CDR1 SGHTA, CDR2 FQGNSA. Written as DNA, the CDR3 is TGTGCCAGCAGCTTTGGACAGTCAGATACGCAGTATTTT. Protein sequence: CASSFGQSDTQYF.

This clonotype was recorded at least ten times. This chain connects TRBV4-1 to TRBJ2-7; D may correspond to TRBD1 or TRBD2 (5 bases each). Germline lookup yields CDR1 MGHRA and CDR2 YSYEKL. The length of the CDR3 is 16 residues. V shed 0 bases and J shed 6 bases, with 18 bases lying between them. Here the CDR3 reads CASSQDQWGIECEQYF. CDR3 coding DNA: TGCGCCAGCAGCCAAGATCAGTGGGGGATAGAGTGCGAGCAGTACTTC.

The rearrangement joins TRBV5-1 to TRBJ1-3, with 7 bases fitting TRBD1. Germline V gene lookup returns CDR1 SGHRS and CDR2 YFSETQ. This CDR3 contains 15 residues. The V and J ends lost 1 base and 2 bases, in that order; junction bases with no gene match: 3. The CDR3 protein is CASSLNTGAGNTIYF. CDR3 DNA sequence: TGCGCCAGCAGCTTGAATACAGGGGCTGGAAACACCATATATTTT. Full variable domain (rest looked up from reference TRBV5-1 and TRBJ1-3): KAGVTQTPRYLIKTRGQQVTLSCSPISGHRSVSWYQQTPGQGLQFLFEYFSETQRNKGNFPGRFSGRQFSNSRSEMNVSTLELGDSALYLCASSLNTGAGNTIYFGEGSWLTVV.

Points on this clonotype: A read error is possible here, since a much larger clone lies one base away. This chain uses TRBV7-9 with TRBJ2-1; 7 nucleotides align to TRBD1. This CDR3 region has 18 residues. CDR1 and CDR2 from the germline V gene are SEHNR and FQNEAQ (reference sequence). The CDR3 protein is CASSQDEPGTEIYNEQLF. The CDR3 bases are TGCGCCAGCAGCCAAGATGAGCCCGGGACAGAGATCTACAATGAGCAGCTCTTC. Full variable domain (outside the CDR3, taken from reference TRBV7-9 and TRBJ2-1): DTGVSQNPRHKITKRGQNVTFRCDPISEHNRLYWYRQTLGQGPEFLTYFQNEAQLEKSRLLSDRFSAERPKGSFSTLEIQRTEQGDSAMYLCASSQDEPGTEIYNEQLFGPGTRLTVL.

As for this clonotype: A much larger clone differs from this one at a single base, so this may be a read error. This sequence joins TRBV6-1 and TRBJ1-5; D is ambiguous. Germline V gene lookup returns CDR1 MNHNS and CDR2 SASEGT. The CDR3 has 14 amino acids. In nucleotides, the CDR3 is TGTGCCAGCAGTGAAACCGGTAGCGATCAGCCCCAGCATTTT. Translated: CASSETGSDQPQHF.

This clonotype has only a few counts. V and J are TRBV20-1 and TRBJ1-6; 8 nucleotides align to TRBD1. The CDR3 totals 15 residues. Germline CDR1 reads DFQATT; CDR2 reads SNEGSKA (reference sequence). Trimming at V came to 8 bases and at J to 10 bases, leaving 16 bases not matched to a gene. CDR3 nucleotides: TGCAGTCCCTATAGAGGACAGGGTGGTTTCTCACCCCTCCACTTT. Its translation is CSPYRGQGGFSPLHF.

This clonotype was recorded many times. The chain joins TRBV3-1 to TRBJ1-2; D is unclear. Trimming left V 4 bases short and J 1 base short, with 16 bases between. From germline, CDR1 is LGHDT and CDR2 YNNKEL (reference sequence). This CDR3 comprises 16 residues. The CDR3 spells CASSPQTGAFNYGYTF. CDR3 nucleotide sequence: TGTGCCAGCAGCCCGCAGACGGGAGCATTTAACTATGGCTACACCTTC.

This clonotype was picked up many times. It is likely a read error, because the conserved phenylalanine at the end of the CDR3 is missing. No DNA is shown, since the ends of the CDR3 on it are uncertain; the CDR3 is the one TCRdb lists. The J gene is TRBJ1-6, the V gene TRBV12-3 or TRBV12-4. The CDR3 extends over 9 residues, inclusive of both ends. Here the CDR3 reads CASSPRINY.

A few counts support this clonotype. The genes are TRBV3-1 and TRBJ1-1; D is ambiguous. The germline V and J ends were trimmed by 0 bases and 4 bases, with 15 bases remaining between them. CDR1 is LGHDT, CDR2 YNNKEL, per germline (reference sequence). The CDR3 spans 16 residues. In DNA form, the CDR3 reads TGTGCCAGCAGCCAAGACTGGGTAGGCCAGATCACTGAAGCTTTCTTT. This translates into CASSQDWVGQITEAFF.

V usage is TRBV7-2 and J usage is TRBJ2-7; no definite D call. Trimming removed 1 base at V and 12 bases at J, with 10 bases between. Per the germline V gene, CDR1 is SGHTA and CDR2 is FQGNSA. CDR3 length: 11 residues. CDR3 coding DNA: TGTGCCAGCAGCTTAGTGGGTACCCTGTACTTC. Translated, it gives CASSLVGTLYF.